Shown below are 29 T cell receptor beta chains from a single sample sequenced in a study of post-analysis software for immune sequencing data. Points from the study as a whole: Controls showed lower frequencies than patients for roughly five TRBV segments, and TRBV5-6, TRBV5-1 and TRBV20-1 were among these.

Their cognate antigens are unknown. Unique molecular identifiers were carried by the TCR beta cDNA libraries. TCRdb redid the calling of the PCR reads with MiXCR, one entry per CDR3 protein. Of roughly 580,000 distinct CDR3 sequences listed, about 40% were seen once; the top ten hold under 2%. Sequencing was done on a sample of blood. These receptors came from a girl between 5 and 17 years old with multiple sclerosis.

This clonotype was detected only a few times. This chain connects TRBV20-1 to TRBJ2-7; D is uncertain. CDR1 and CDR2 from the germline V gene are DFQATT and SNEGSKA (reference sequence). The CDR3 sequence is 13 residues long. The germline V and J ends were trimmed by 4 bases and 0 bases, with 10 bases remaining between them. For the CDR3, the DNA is TGCAGTGCTACTGGAAGCGACTCCTACGAGCAGTACTTC. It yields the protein CSATGSDSYEQYF.

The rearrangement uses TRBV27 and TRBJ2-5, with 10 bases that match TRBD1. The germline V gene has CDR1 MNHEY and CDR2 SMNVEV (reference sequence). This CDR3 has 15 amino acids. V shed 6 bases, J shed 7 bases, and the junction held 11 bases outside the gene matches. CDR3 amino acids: CASSLDRGRGGTQYF. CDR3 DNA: TGTGCCAGCAGCTTAGACAGGGGGCGCGGTGGGACCCAGTACTTC.

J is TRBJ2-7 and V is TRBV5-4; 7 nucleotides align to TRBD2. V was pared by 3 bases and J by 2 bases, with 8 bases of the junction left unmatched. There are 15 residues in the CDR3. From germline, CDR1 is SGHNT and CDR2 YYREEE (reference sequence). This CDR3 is CASSSGGGEAYEQYF. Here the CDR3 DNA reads TGTGCCAGCAGCTCCGGCGGGGGAGAGGCCTACGAGCAGTACTTC.

Here the CDR3 DNA reads TGTGCCAGCAGTTTAAGTGGCTCGGGACTAGCGGTCTCAGATACGCAGTATTTT. It specifies CASSLSGSGLAVSDTQYF. This rearrangement joins TRBV12-3 or TRBV12-4 to TRBJ2-3; TRBD2 matches 11 bases. Trimming cost V 2 bases and J 4 bases; bases outside gene matches: 11. The CDR3 contains 18 residues.

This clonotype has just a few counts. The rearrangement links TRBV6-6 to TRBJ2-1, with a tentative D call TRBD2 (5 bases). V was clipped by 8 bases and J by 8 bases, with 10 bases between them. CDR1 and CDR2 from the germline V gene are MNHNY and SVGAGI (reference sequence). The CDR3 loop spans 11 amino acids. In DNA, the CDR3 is TGTGCCAGCCGGGGAGAGGATGAGCAGTTCTTC. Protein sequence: CASRGEDEQFF.

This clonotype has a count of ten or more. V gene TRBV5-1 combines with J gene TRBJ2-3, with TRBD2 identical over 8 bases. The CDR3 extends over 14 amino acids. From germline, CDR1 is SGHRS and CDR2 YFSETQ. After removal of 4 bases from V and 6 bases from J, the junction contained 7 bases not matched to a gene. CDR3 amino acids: CASSDGGGADTQYF. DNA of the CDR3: TGCGCCAGCAGCGACGGGGGGGGAGCGGATACGCAGTATTTT.

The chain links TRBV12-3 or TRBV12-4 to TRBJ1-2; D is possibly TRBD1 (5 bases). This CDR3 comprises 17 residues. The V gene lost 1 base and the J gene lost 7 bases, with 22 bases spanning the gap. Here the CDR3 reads CASSLGLGSGNVGGYTF. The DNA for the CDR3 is TGTGCCAGCAGTTTAGGGTTGGGGTCAGGGAATGTTGGTGGCTACACCTTC.

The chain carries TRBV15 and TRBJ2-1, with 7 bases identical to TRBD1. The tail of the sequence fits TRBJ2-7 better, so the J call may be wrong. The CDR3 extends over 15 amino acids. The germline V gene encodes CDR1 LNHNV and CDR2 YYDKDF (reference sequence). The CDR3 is CATSREEGGSYEQYF. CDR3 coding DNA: TGTGCCACCAGCAGAGAGGAAGGGGGCAGCTACGAGCAGTACTTC.

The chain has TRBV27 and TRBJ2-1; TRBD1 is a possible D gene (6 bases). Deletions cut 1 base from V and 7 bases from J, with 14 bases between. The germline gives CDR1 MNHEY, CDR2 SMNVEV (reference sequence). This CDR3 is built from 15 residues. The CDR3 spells CASSLYRDKRNEQFF. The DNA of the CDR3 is TGTGCCAGCAGTTTATACCGGGACAAAAGGAATGAGCAGTTCTTC.

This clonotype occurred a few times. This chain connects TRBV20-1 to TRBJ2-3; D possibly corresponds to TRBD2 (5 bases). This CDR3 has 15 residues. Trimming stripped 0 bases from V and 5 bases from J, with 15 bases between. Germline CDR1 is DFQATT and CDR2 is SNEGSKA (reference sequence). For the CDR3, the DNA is TGCAGTGCTAGAGATTCGGCGGGCTGGGTAGATACGCAGTATTTT. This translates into CSARDSAGWVDTQYF.

In DNA, the CDR3 is TGTGCCAGCAGCTTACAGACAGGGGATCAGCCCCAGCATTTT. The encoded protein is CASSLQTGDQPQHF. The chain combines TRBV6-5 with TRBJ1-5; 8 bases line up with TRBD1. Unmatched junction bases numbered 6, after V lost 6 bases and J lost 5 bases. This CDR3 is 14 amino acids long. Germline V gene sequence: CDR1 MNHEY, CDR2 SVGAGI.

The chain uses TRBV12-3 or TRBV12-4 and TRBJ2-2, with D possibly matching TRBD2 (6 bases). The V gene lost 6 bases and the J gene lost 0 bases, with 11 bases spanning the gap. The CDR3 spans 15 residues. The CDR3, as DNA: TGTGCCAGCAGCCATAGCGGTTCGAACACCGGGGAGCTGTTTTTT. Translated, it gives CASSHSGSNTGELFF.

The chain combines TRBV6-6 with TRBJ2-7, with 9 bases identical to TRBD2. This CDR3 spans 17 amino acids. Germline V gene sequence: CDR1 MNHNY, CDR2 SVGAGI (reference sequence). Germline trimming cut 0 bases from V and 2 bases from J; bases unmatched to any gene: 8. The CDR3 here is CASSYSYTSGFTYEQYF. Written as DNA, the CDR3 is TGTGCCAGCAGTTACTCGTACACTAGCGGGTTTACCTACGAGCAGTACTTC.

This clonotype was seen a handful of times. CDR3 sequence: CASSPADRGRYSYEQYF. DNA for the CDR3: TGTGCCAGCAGTCCCGCCGACAGGGGGCGTTACTCCTACGAGCAGTACTTC. The J gene is TRBJ2-7, the V gene TRBV12-3 or TRBV12-4, with 10 positions matching TRBD1. CDR3 size: 17 residues. V trimming: 5 bases; J trimming: 0 bases; junction bases outside the gene matches: 10.

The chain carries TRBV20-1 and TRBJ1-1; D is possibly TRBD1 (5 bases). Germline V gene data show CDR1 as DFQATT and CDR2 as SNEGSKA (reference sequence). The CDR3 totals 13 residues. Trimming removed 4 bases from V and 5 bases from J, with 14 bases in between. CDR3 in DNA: TGCAGTGCTACCACCGGGACCCAAACTGAAGCTTTCTTT. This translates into CSATTGTQTEAFF.

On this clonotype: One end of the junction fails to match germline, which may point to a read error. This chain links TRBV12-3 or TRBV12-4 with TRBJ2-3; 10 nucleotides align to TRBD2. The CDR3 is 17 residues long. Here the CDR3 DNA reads TGTGCCAGCAGTTTAGCGCTGCCTAGCGGGAGAGCAGATACGGAGTATTTT. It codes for CASSLALPSGRADTEYF.

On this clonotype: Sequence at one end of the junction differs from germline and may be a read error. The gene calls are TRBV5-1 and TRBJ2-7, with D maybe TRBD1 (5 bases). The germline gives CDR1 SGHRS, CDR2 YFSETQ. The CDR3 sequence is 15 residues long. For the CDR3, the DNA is TGCGCCAGCAGATTGGTCGAAACAGGAACCTACGAGCAGTACTTC. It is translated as CASRLVETGTYEQYF.

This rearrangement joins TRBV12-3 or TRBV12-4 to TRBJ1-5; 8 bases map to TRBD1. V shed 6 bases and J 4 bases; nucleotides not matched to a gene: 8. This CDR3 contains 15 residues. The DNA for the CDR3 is TGTGCCAGCAGGAACGACAGGGGAGTTAATCAGCCCCAGCATTTT. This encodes CASRNDRGVNQPQHF.

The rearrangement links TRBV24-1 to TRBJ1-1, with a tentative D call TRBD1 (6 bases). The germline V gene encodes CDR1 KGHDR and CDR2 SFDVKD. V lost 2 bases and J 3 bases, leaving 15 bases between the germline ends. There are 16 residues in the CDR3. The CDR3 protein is CATSDSGAAGDTEAFF. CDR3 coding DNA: TGTGCCACCAGTGATTCGGGGGCGGCGGGGGACACTGAAGCTTTCTTT.

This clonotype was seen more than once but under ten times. The CDR3 region is CASSEGGGSYEQYF. The CDR3 nucleotides read TGTGCCAGCTCCGAGGGCGGGGGTTCCTACGAGCAGTACTTC. The genes are TRBV27 and TRBJ2-7; 7 nucleotides line up with TRBD2. Trimming cost V 8 bases and J 1 base; bases outside gene matches: 8. CDR1 MNHEY and CDR2 SMNVEV come from the germline V gene (reference sequence). The CDR3 extends over 14 amino acids.

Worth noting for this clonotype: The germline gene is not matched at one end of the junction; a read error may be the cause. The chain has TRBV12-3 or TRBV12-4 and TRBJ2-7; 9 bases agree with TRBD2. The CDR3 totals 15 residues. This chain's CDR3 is CANSAGLAATYEQYF. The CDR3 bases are TGTGCCAACAGTGCGGGACTAGCTGCCACCTACGAGCAGTACTTC.

CDR3 sequence: CSVLVQGAIYNEQFF. DNA of the CDR3: TGCAGCGTTCTGGTACAGGGGGCTATTTACAATGAGCAGTTCTTC. This chain joins TRBV29-1 and TRBJ2-1; TRBD1 matches at 9 bases. The V segment lost 5 bases and the J segment 4 bases; nucleotides outside the gene matches: 9. The CDR3 has 15 residues. CDR1 is SQVTM, CDR2 ANQGSEA, per germline.

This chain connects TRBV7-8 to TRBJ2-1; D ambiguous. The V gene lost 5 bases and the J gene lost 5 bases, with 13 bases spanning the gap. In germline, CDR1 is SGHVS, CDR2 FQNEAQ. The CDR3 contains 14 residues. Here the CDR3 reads CASSLYGRNNEQFF. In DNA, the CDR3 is TGTGCCAGCAGCCTCTATGGACGGAACAATGAGCAGTTCTTC.

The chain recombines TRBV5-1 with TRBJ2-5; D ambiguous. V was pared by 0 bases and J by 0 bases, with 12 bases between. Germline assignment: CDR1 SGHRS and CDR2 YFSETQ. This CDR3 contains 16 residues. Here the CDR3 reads CASSLGSRSYQETQYF. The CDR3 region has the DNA TGCGCCAGCAGCTTGGGTAGCAGGTCGTACCAAGAGACCCAGTACTTC.

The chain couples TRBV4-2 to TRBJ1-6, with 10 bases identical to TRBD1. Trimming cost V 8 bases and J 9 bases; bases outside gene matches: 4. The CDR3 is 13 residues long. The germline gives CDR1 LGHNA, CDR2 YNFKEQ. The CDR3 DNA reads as TGTGCCAGCGGGGACAGGGGAAGTTCACCCCTCCACTTT. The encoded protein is CASGDRGSSPLHF.

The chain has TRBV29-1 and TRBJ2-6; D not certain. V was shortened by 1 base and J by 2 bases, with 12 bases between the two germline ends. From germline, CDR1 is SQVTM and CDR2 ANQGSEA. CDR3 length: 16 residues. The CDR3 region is CSVEGPANAGANVLTF. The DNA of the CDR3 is TGCAGCGTTGAAGGGCCTGCAAACGCTGGGGCCAACGTCCTGACTTTC. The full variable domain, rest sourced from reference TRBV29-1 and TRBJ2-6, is SAVISQKPSRDICQRGTSLTIQCQVDSQVTMMFWYRQQPGQSLTLIATANQGSEATYESGFVIDKFPISRPNLTFSTLTVSNMSPEDSSIYLCSVEGPANAGANVLTFGAGSRLTVL.

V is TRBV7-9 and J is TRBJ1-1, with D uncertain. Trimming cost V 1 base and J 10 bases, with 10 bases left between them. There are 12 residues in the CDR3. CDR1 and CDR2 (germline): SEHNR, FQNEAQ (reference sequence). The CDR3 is CASSLVGRGAFF. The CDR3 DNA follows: TGTGCCAGCAGCTTAGTAGGCCGGGGAGCTTTCTTT.

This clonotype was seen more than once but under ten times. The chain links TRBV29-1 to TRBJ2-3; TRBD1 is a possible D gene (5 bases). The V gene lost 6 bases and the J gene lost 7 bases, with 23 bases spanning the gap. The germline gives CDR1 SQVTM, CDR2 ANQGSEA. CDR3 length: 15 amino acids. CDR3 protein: CSVVAGRTNHNTQYF. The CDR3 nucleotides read TGCAGCGTCGTCGCAGGGCGGACGAACCACAATACGCAGTATTTT.

CDR3 nucleotides: TGCAGCGTTACCCTGGGGAGAACAGGAGCTCCGGAGACCCAGTACTTC. Its protein is CSVTLGRTGAPETQYF. The chain employs TRBV29-1 and TRBJ2-5; D possibly uses TRBD1 or TRBD2 (5 bases each). Germline lookup yields CDR1 SQVTM and CDR2 ANQGSEA. This CDR3 spans 16 amino acids. Deletions cut 5 bases from V and 5 bases from J, with 24 bases between. Together with reference TRBV29-1 and TRBJ2-5, the CDR3 gives the full variable domain: SAVISQKPSRDICQRGTSLTIQCQVDSQVTMMFWYRQQPGQSLTLIATANQGSEATYESGFVIDKFPISRPNLTFSTLTVSNMSPEDSSIYLCSVTLGRTGAPETQYFGPGTRLLVL.